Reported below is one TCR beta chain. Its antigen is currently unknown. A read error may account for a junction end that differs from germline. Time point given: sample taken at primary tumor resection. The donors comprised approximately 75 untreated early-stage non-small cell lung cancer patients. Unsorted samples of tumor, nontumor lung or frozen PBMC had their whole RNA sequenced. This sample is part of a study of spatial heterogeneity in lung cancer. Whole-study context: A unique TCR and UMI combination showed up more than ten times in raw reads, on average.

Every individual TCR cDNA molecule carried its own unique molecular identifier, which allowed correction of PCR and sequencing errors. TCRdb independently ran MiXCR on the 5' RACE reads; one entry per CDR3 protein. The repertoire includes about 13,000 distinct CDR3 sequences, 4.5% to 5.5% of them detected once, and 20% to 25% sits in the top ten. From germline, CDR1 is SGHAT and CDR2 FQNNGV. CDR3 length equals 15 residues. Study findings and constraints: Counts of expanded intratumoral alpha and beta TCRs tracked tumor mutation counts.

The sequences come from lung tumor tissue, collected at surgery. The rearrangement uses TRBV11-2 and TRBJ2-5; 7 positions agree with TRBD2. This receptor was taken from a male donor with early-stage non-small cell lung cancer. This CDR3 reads CVSSSAAGGVETQYF. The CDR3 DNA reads TGTGTCAGCAGCTCGGCTGCTGGGGGGGTGGAGACCCAGTACTTC. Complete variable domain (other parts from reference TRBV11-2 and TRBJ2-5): EAGVAQSPRYKIIEKRQSVAFWCNPISGHATLYWYQQILGQGPKLLIQFQNNGVVDDSQLPKDRFSAERLKGVDSTLKIQPAKLEDSAVYLCVSSSAAGGVETQYFGPGTRLLVL.